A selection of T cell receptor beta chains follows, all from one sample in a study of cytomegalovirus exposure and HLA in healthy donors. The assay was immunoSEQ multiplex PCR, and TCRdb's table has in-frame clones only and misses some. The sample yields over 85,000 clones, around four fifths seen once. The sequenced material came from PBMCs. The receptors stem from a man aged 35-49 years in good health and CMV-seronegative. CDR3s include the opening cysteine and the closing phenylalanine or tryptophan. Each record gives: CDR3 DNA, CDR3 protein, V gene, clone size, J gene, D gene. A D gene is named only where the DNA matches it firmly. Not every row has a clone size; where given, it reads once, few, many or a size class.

CDR3nt: TGTGCCAGTAGTATAGACAGGGTTTTCGAACAGCCCCAGCATTTT
CDR3aa: CASSIDRVFEQPQHF
v_gene: TRBV19
abundance: .
j_gene: TRBJ1-5
d_gene: .

CDR3nt: TGTGCCAGCCGAAGTCCCCCGGGTGGCACTGAAGCTTTCTTT
CDR3aa: CASRSPPGGTEAFF
v_gene: TRBV6-1
abundance: .
j_gene: TRBJ1-1
d_gene: .

CDR3nt: TGTGCCAGCAGGGTCACACAGGGCAGCTCCTACGAGCAGTACTTC
CDR3aa: CASRVTQGSSYEQYF
v_gene: TRBV27
abundance: .
j_gene: TRBJ2-7
d_gene: .

CDR3nt: TGTGCCAGCAGCTTAAACGGTAGAACCTACGAGCAGTACTTC
CDR3aa: CASSLNGRTYEQYF
v_gene: TRBV11-2
abundance: .
j_gene: TRBJ2-7
d_gene: .

CDR3nt: TGTGCCAGCAGCTTAATGGGTGGAGTAGCGACTAGCACAGATACGCAGTATTTT
CDR3aa: CASSLMGGVATSTDTQYF
v_gene: TRBV7-9
abundance: .
j_gene: TRBJ2-3
d_gene: .

CDR3nt: TGTGCCAGCAGCCGAAAAACAGGCCAAAGAATGATGCTTCGGTACTCACCCCTCCACTTT
CDR3aa: CASSRKTGQRMMLRYSPLHF
v_gene: TRBV7-3
abundance: .
j_gene: TRBJ1-6
d_gene: .

CDR3nt: TGTGCCACCAGCAGAGAGGGGCCTTCCTATGGCTACACCTTC
CDR3aa: CATSREGPSYGYTF
v_gene: TRBV15
abundance: .
j_gene: TRBJ1-2
d_gene: .

CDR3nt: TGTGCCAGCAGCTTAGCCGGCGGTAGCGGGGGGGCGAATACGCAGTATTTT
CDR3aa: CASSLAGGSGGANTQYF
v_gene: TRBV7-2
abundance: once
j_gene: TRBJ2-3
d_gene: TRBD2

CDR3nt: TGTGCCAGCAGTGAGTGGACAGGGGGCGCGAACACTGAAGCTTTCTTT
CDR3aa: CASSEWTGGANTEAFF
v_gene: TRBV25-1
abundance: .
j_gene: TRBJ1-1
d_gene: TRBD1

CDR3nt: TGTGCCAGCAGCCAGACTAGCGGGGGGGCGTGGAACAATGAGCAGTTCTTC
CDR3aa: CASSQTSGGAWNNEQFF
v_gene: TRBV5-6
abundance: few
j_gene: TRBJ2-1
d_gene: TRBD2

CDR3nt: TGCGCCAGCAGCCGGGGACTAGCGTCAGGCGAGCAGTACTTC
CDR3aa: CASSRGLASGEQYF
v_gene: TRBV5-1
abundance: .
j_gene: TRBJ2-7
d_gene: TRBD2

CDR3nt: TGTGCCTGGAGTCGCAGGAACTATGGCTACACCTTC
CDR3aa: CAWSRRNYGYTF
v_gene: TRBV30
abundance: .
j_gene: TRBJ1-2
d_gene: .

CDR3nt: TGTGCCAGCAGCGGAACGGGACACCCATACGAGCAGTACTTC
CDR3aa: CASSGTGHPYEQYF
v_gene: TRBV9
abundance: few
j_gene: TRBJ2-7
d_gene: .

CDR3nt: TGTGCCAGCAGCCCAGGGACTAGCGGGGGAGCTAGCACAGATACGCAGTATTTT
CDR3aa: CASSPGTSGGASTDTQYF
v_gene: TRBV9
abundance: once
j_gene: TRBJ2-3
d_gene: TRBD2

CDR3nt: TGTGCCAGTAGGAGGGATAACTATGGCTACACCTTC
CDR3aa: CASRRDNYGYTF
v_gene: TRBV19
abundance: .
j_gene: TRBJ1-2
d_gene: .

CDR3nt: TGTGCCAGTAGTATAGCCAGGGGATCCTACGAGCAGTACTTC
CDR3aa: CASSIARGSYEQYF
v_gene: TRBV19
abundance: .
j_gene: TRBJ2-7
d_gene: .

CDR3nt: TGTGCCAGCAGCTTGTTGACTAGTAGGGAGCAGTACTTC
CDR3aa: CASSLLTSREQYF
v_gene: TRBV5-4
abundance: few
j_gene: TRBJ2-7
d_gene: .

CDR3nt: TGTGCCAGCAGCCTTTGGGACAGGGGTGGGGAGCAGTACTTC
CDR3aa: CASSLWDRGGEQYF
v_gene: TRBV6-5
abundance: .
j_gene: TRBJ2-7
d_gene: TRBD1

CDR3nt: TGCGCCAGCAGCCGAACTAGCGGGGGGGTTCTCACCGGGGAGCTGTTTTTT
CDR3aa: CASSRTSGGVLTGELFF
v_gene: TRBV4-1
abundance: .
j_gene: TRBJ2-2
d_gene: TRBD2